Reported below is one T cell receptor (beta chain). Profiling relied on immunoSEQ multiplex PCR, and the TCRdb table lists in-frame clones only, not all of them. The sample has roughly 96,000 clones; roughly nine tenths are singletons. Trimming removed 1 base at V and 3 bases at J, with 12 bases between. CDR1 LGHNA and CDR2 YSLEER come from the germline V gene. The CDR3 loop spans 16 amino acids. These data come from a study of T cell responses to AZD1222 COVID-19 vaccine. The sequences come from peripheral blood, collected on day 0 of AZD1222 vaccination. This TCR derives from an adult in good health. This chain joins TRBV4-3 and TRBJ2-2; D uncertain. CDR3: CASSQVWGRDTGELFF. Written as DNA, the CDR3 is TGCGCCAGCAGCCAAGTCTGGGGTCGGGACACCGGGGAGCTGTTTTTT.